These T cell receptor beta chains were read from a single sample in a study of blood T cell repertoires in COVID-19. TCRdb keeps only in-frame clones here, not all; method: immunoSEQ multiplex PCR. Among more than 100,000 clones, 55% to 75% were seen once, and the ten largest hold 0.86%. Source material: peripheral blood. The receptors come from a human donor with acute or convalescent COVID-19. The donor label of this sample is uncertain. Both conserved end residues are part of each CDR3. D genes are given only for firm matches. The listing skips clone size in some rows; elsewhere it reads once, few, many or a size class.

DNA: TGCGCCAGCAGCCAGATCGCAAATCCTTCGAACACCGGGGAGCTGTTTTTT; CDR3: CASSQIANPSNTGELFF; V: TRBV5-1; J: TRBJ2-2; length: 17; size: -; D: -
DNA: TGTGCCAGCAGCTTAGGGGCGGGGTTCCATGGCTACACCTTC; CDR3: CASSLGAGFHGYTF; V: TRBV7-9; J: TRBJ1-2; length: 14; size: -; D: -
DNA: TGTGCCAGCGCGCGGCAGGGGGCTCAAGCTAACTATGGCTACACCTTC; CDR3: CASARQGAQANYGYTF; V: TRBV18; J: TRBJ1-2; length: 16; size: -; D: TRBD1
DNA: TGTGCCAGCAGCTTAGGGACAGGGTTCCAAGAGACCCAGTACTTC; CDR3: CASSLGTGFQETQYF; V: TRBV11-3; J: TRBJ2-5; length: 15; size: -; D: TRBD1
DNA: TGTGCCAGCGCCCAAAGGCGGCCAGGGGGCTTCAGTACTGAAGCTTTCTTT; CDR3: CASAQRRPGGFSTEAFF; V: TRBV28; J: TRBJ1-1; length: 17; size: many; D: TRBD1
DNA: TGTGCCAGCAGCTTTATCCGGGAAGCTTTCTTT; CDR3: CASSFIREAFF; V: TRBV11-2; J: TRBJ1-1; length: 11; size: -; D: -
DNA: TGTGCCAGCAGCCAGGCCATAACGTCCCAAGAGACCCAGTACTTC; CDR3: CASSQAITSQETQYF; V: TRBV3-1/TRBV3-2; J: TRBJ2-5; length: 15; size: -; D: -
DNA: TGTGCCAGCAGCTTGGGACAGGGAAGGGGGCAAGCTAATGAAAAACTGTTTTTT; CDR3: CASSLGQGRGQANEKLFF; V: TRBV7-6; J: TRBJ1-4; length: 18; size: -; D: TRBD1
DNA: TGCGCCAGCTCCCGACGCGGCGGGGGGGACAACACCGGGGAGCTGTTTTTT; CDR3: CASSRRGGGDNTGELFF; V: TRBV10-2; J: TRBJ2-2; length: 17; size: few; D: TRBD2
DNA: TGTGCCACCAGTGAGGCGGGGAAAGAGACCCAGTACTTC; CDR3: CATSEAGKETQYF; V: TRBV24-1; J: TRBJ2-5; length: 13; size: -; D: -
DNA: TGCAGCGTTGGGACAGGGTCGGTGAACACTGAAGCTTTCTTT; CDR3: CSVGTGSVNTEAFF; V: TRBV29-1; J: TRBJ1-1; length: 14; size: -; D: TRBD1
DNA: TGTGCCAGCAGGAATGGAGCTAATGAAAAACTGTTTTTT; CDR3: CASRNGANEKLFF; V: TRBV6-5; J: TRBJ1-4; length: 13; size: -; D: -
DNA: TGTGCCAGCAGTTCCGGACTAGCGGTGAACACCGGGGAGCTGTTTTTT; CDR3: CASSSGLAVNTGELFF; V: TRBV6-5; J: TRBJ2-2; length: 16; size: few; D: TRBD2
DNA: TGCGCCAGCAGCGGCACGGGGGACCCTCTAGCCAAAAACATTCAGTACTTC; CDR3: CASSGTGDPLAKNIQYF; V: TRBV5-1; J: TRBJ2-4; length: 17; size: -; D: -
DNA: TGTGCCAGCAGTGCCTCAGGGGGCACTGGGGCCAACGTCCTGACTTTC; CDR3: CASSASGGTGANVLTF; V: TRBV9; J: TRBJ2-6; length: 16; size: -; D: TRBD1
DNA: TGTGCCAGCAGTCAGGTGGCGGGGGGACGCACAGATACGCAGTATTTT; CDR3: CASSQVAGGRTDTQYF; V: TRBV7-9; J: TRBJ2-3; length: 16; size: -; D: TRBD2
DNA: TGCGCCAGCAGCACCCGTACAGGGTCTGAAGCTTTCTTT; CDR3: CASSTRTGSEAFF; V: TRBV5-1; J: TRBJ1-1; length: 13; size: -; D: -
DNA: TGCGCCAGCAGTGAATCGGTGGTTACAGGGGCACGGTACTTC; CDR3: CASSESVVTGARYF; V: TRBV10-2; J: TRBJ2-4; length: 14; size: -; D: TRBD1
DNA: TGTGCCAGCAGCCAAGGAACTAGCGAGGATACGCAGTATTTT; CDR3: CASSQGTSEDTQYF; V: TRBV4-2; J: TRBJ2-3; length: 14; size: few; D: TRBD2
DNA: TGTGCCAGCATCGGGACAGGGGGGAAAAACATTCAGTACTTC; CDR3: CASIGTGGKNIQYF; V: TRBV6-6; J: TRBJ2-4; length: 14; size: -; D: TRBD1
DNA: TGTGCCAGCAGTTCCGGGACAGGTCAAGCAGATACGCAGTATTTT; CDR3: CASSSGTGQADTQYF; V: TRBV27; J: TRBJ2-3; length: 15; size: -; D: TRBD1
DNA: TGTGCCACCAGTGACGACAGCTCGGGAGGTACGGGAAACACCATATATTTT; CDR3: CATSDDSSGGTGNTIYF; V: TRBV24-1; J: TRBJ1-3; length: 17; size: -; D: -
DNA: TGTGCCAGTAGTTCCCAGCCGGGTGGAGGCGAAAAACTGTTTTTT; CDR3: CASSSQPGGGEKLFF; V: TRBV19; J: TRBJ1-4; length: 15; size: -; D: -
DNA: TGTGCCATCAGTGGAGGGACAGGGTCAAATCAGCCCCAGCATTTT; CDR3: CAISGGTGSNQPQHF; V: TRBV10-3; J: TRBJ1-5; length: 15; size: -; D: TRBD1
DNA: TGCAGTGCTAGTAGGGGGGGCGTTGAGCAGTTCTTC; CDR3: CSASRGGVEQFF; V: TRBV20-1; J: TRBJ2-1; length: 12; size: -; D: -
DNA: TGTGCCACCCAACGGGAGGGGGGAACACCCCAGCATTTT; CDR3: CATQREGGTPQHF; V: TRBV6-6; J: TRBJ1-5; length: 13; size: -; D: -
DNA: TGTGCCAGCAGTCCCCGTCGGGCTGAAGCTTTCTTT; CDR3: CASSPRRAEAFF; V: TRBV6-5; J: TRBJ1-1; length: 12; size: -; D: -
DNA: TGTGCCAGCAGTGAATTAAGGACTACCAGCTCCTACAATGAGCAGTTCTTC; CDR3: CASSELRTTSSYNEQFF; V: TRBV25-1; J: TRBJ2-1; length: 17; size: -; D: -
DNA: TGTGCCAGTAGTACGTATAACAATCAGCCCCAGCATTTT; CDR3: CASSTYNNQPQHF; V: TRBV19; J: TRBJ1-5; length: 13; size: -; D: -
DNA: TGTGCCAGCAGGACAAGTTACACTGAAGCTTTCTTT; CDR3: CASRTSYTEAFF; V: TRBV27; J: TRBJ1-1; length: 12; size: once; D: -
DNA: TGTGCCAGCAGCCCCGGCGGAGGACTCTTCGGTGAAAAACTGTTTTTT; CDR3: CASSPGGGLFGEKLFF; V: TRBV2; J: TRBJ1-4; length: 16; size: -; D: -
DNA: TGCGCCAGCAGCTTCGGGGGGGCACAGACCCAGTACTTC; CDR3: CASSFGGAQTQYF; V: TRBV5-1; J: TRBJ2-5; length: 13; size: -; D: TRBD2
DNA: TGTGCCAGCAGCTTTGAGGGCCGGAACTATGGCTACACCTTC; CDR3: CASSFEGRNYGYTF; V: TRBV7-2; J: TRBJ1-2; length: 14; size: -; D: -
DNA: TGCGCCACCGACATGGAGGGGATCCATAATTCACCCCTCCACTTT; CDR3: CATDMEGIHNSPLHF; V: TRBV5-1; J: TRBJ1-6; length: 15; size: -; D: -
DNA: TGTGCCAGCAGCGCCGACCGGGACAGGGATGGAAACACCATATATTTT; CDR3: CASSADRDRDGNTIYF; V: TRBV7-4; J: TRBJ1-3; length: 16; size: few; D: TRBD1
DNA: TGTGCCAGCAGGGGCGGGCGGGATAATTCACCCCTCCACTTT; CDR3: CASRGGRDNSPLHF; V: TRBV7-8; J: TRBJ1-6; length: 14; size: few; D: -
DNA: TGTGCCAGCAGTCCGACTAGCCCCGGGGAGCTGTTTTTT; CDR3: CASSPTSPGELFF; V: TRBV12-3/TRBV12-4; J: TRBJ2-2; length: 13; size: -; D: TRBD2
DNA: TGTGCCAGCAAGACAGGGGCCCGCTATGGCTACACCTTC; CDR3: CASKTGARYGYTF; V: TRBV6-5; J: TRBJ1-2; length: 13; size: -; D: TRBD1
DNA: TGTGCCAGCAGCCAGAGTCGAAGCACAGATACGCAGTATTTT; CDR3: CASSQSRSTDTQYF; V: TRBV3-1/TRBV3-2; J: TRBJ2-3; length: 14; size: -; D: -
DNA: TGTGCCAGCAACGACAGGGGGCACGACACTGAAGCTTTCTTT; CDR3: CASNDRGHDTEAFF; V: TRBV13; J: TRBJ1-1; length: 14; size: -; D: TRBD1